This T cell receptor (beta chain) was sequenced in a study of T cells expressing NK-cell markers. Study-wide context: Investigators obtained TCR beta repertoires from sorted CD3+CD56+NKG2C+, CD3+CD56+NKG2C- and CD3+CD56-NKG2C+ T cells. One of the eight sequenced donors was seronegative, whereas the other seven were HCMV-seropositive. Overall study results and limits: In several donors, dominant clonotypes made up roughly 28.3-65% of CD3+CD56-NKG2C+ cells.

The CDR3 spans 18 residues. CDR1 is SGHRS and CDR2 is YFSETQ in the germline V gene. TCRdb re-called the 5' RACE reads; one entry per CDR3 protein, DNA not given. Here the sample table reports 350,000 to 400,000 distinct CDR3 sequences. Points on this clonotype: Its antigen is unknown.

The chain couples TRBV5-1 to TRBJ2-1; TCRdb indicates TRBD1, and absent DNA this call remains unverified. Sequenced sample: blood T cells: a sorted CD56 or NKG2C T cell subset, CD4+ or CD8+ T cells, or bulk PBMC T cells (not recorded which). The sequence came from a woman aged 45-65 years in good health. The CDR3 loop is CASSLGGDRGRIMDEQFF.